This TCR beta chain was found in a study of T cells in narcolepsy. Turning to the study itself: Patients with NT1 or NT2 and healthy control donors were enrolled.

The study's findings and limits: In some patient and control memory CD4+ samples, autoreactive clones were absent. HCRT-specific and TRIB2-specific autoreactive clonotypes appeared among same-patient CSF and blood CD4+ clonotypes.

Measured with immunoSEQ multiplex PCR; TCRdb has only the in-frame clones, and not every one. The sample includes nearly 35,000 clones, approximately 80% of them seen just once. As concerns this clone: Antigen specificity is unknown.

Germline V lookup: CDR1 SEHNR, CDR2 FQNEAQ (reference sequence). This CDR3 has 13 amino acids. V lost 1 base, J lost 5 bases, and 8 bases lay in between. Sequenced sample: memory (CD45RA-) CD4+ T cells from blood. The chain has TRBV7-9 and TRBJ1-1, with D uncertain. The source of this sequence is a human donor in good health. CDR3 sequence reads: CASSLGTGTEAFF. CDR3 bases: TGTGCCAGCAGCTTAGGGACGGGGACTGAAGCTTTCTTT.